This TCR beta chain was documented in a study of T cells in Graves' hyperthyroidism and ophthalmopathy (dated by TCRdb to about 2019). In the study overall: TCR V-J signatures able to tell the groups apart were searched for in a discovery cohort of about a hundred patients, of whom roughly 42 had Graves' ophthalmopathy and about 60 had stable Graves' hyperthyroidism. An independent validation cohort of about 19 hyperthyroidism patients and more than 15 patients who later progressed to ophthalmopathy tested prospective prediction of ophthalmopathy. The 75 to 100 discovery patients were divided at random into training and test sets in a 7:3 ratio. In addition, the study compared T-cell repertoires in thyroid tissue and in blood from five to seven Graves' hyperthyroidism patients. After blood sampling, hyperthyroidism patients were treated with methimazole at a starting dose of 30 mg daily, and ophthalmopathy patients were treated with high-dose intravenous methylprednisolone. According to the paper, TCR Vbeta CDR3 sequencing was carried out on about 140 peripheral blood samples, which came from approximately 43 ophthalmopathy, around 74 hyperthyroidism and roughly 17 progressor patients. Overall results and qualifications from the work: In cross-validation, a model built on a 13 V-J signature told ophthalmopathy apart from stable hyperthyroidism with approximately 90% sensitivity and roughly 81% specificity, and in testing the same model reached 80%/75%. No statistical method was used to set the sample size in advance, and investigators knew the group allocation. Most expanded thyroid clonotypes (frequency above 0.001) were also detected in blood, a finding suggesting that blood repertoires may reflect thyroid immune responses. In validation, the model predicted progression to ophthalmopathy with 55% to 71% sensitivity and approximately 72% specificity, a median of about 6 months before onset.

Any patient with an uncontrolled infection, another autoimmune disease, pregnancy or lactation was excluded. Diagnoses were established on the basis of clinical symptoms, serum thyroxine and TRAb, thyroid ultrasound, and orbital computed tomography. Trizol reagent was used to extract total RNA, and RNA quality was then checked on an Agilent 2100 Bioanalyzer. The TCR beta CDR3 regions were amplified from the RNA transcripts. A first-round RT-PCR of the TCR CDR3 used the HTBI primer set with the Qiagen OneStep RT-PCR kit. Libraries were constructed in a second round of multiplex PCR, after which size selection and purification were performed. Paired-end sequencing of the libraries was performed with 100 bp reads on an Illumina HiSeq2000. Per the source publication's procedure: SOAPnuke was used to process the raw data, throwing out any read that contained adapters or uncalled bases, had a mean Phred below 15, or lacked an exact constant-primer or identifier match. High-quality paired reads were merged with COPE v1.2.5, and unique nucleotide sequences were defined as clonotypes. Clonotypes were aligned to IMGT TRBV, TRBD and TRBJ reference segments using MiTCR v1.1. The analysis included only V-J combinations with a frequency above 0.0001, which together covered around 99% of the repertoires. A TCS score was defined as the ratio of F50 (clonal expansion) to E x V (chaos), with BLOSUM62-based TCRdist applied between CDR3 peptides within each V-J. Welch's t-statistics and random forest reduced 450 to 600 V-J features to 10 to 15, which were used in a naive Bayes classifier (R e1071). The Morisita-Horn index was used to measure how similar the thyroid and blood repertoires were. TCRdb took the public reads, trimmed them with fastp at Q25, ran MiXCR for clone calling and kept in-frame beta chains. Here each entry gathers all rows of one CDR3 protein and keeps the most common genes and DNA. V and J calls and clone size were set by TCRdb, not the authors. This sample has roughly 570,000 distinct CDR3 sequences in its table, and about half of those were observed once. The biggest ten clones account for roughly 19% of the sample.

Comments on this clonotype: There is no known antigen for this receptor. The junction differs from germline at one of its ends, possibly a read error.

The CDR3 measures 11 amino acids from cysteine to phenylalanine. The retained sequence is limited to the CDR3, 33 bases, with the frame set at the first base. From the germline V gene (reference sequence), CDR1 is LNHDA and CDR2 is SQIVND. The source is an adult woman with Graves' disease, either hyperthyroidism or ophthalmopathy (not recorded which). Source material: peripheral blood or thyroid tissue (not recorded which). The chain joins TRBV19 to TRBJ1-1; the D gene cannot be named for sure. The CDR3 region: CASSVEKGAFF. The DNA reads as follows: TGTGCCAGTAGTGTAGAAAAAGGGGCTTTCTTT.